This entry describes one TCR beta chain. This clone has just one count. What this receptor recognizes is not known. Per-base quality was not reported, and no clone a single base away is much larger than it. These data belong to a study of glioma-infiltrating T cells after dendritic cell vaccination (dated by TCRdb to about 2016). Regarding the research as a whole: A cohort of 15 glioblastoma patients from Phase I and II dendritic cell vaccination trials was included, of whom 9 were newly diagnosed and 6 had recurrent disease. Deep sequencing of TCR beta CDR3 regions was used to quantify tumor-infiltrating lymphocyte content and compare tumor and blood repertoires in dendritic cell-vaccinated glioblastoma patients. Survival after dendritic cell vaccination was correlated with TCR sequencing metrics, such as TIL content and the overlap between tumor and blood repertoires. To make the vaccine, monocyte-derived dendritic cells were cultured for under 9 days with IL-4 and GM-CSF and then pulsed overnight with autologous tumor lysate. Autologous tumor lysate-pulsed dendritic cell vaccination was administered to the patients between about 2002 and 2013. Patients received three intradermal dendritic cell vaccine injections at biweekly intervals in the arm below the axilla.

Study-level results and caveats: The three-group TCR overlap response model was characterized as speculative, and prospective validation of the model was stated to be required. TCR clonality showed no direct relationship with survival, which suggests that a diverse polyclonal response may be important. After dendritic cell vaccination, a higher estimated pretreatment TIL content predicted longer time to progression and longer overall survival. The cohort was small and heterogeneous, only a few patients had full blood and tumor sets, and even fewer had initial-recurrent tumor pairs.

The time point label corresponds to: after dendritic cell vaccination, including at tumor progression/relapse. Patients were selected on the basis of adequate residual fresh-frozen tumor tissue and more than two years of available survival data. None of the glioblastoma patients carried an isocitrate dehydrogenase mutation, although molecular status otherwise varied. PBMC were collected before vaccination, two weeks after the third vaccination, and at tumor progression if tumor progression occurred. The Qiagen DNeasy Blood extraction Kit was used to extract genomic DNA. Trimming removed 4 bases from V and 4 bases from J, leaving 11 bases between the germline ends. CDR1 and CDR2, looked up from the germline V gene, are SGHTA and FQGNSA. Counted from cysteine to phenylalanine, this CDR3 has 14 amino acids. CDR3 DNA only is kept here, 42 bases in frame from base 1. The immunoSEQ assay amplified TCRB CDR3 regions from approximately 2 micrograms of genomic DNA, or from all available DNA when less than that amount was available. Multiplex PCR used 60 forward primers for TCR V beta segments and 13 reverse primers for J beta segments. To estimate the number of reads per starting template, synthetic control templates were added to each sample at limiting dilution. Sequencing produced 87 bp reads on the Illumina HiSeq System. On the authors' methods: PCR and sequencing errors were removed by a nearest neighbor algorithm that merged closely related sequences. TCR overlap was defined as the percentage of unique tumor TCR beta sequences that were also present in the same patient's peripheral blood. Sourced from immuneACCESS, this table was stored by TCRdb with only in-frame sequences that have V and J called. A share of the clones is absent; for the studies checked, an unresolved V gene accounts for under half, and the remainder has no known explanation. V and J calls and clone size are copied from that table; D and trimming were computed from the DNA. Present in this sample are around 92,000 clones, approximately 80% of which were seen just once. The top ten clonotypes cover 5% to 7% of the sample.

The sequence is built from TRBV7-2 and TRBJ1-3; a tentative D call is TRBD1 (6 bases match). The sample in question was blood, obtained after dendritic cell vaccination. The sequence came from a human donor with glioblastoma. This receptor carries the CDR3 CASSYGGRGNTIYF. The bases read TGTGCCAGCAGCTATGGGGGCAGGGGAAACACCATATATTTT.